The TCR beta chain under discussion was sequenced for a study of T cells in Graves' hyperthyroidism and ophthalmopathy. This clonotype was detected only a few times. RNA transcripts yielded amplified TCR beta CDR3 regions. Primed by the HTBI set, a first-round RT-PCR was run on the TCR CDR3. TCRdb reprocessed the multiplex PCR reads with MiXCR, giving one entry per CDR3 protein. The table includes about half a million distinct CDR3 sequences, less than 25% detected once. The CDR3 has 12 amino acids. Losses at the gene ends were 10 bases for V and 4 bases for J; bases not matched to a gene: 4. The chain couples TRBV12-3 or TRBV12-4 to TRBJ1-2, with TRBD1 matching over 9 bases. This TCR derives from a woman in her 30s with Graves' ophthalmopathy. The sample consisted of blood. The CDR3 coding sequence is TGTGCCATACAGGGGGCGGTCTATGGCTACACCTTC. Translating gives CAIQGAVYGYTF.